The entry that follows covers one T cell receptor (beta chain) sequence. Its specificity is not known. The source of the sample is a study of cytomegalovirus exposure and HLA in healthy donors. Broader study findings: Across donors, most TCRs were seen rarely, yet some public ones were widespread.

The PCR had 60 Vbeta and 13 Jbeta primers. Sequencing used immunoSEQ multiplex PCR; TCRdb keeps in-frame clones, though not all of them. Of about 140,000 clones in the sample, 75% are singletons; the top ten hold about 6.4%. This TCR came from a man aged 25-45 years in good health and CMV-seronegative. The sequenced material came from PBMCs.

For the CDR3, the DNA is TGTGCCAGTAGTATTAGCGGGGGGGCCTACAATGAGCAGTTCTTC. It encodes CASSISGGAYNEQFF. The rearrangement joins TRBV19 to TRBJ2-1; TRBD2 matches 11 bases. This CDR3 is 15 amino acids long. The V gene end was trimmed by 3 bases and the J gene end by 2 bases; junction bases not matched to a gene: 0. The germline V gene has CDR1 LNHDA and CDR2 SQIVND (reference sequence).